These 5 T cell receptor beta chains originate from one sample sequenced in a study of blood T cells in healthy people across ages. The authors ran a second PCR of about 7 to 11 cycles using a sample-barcoded 5' primer and a J-beta primer mix. TCRdb re-derived calls from the 5' RACE reads in MiXCR, one entry per CDR3 protein. The sample records hundreds of thousands of distinct CDR3 sequences, 60% to 80% being singletons. The sequencing input was blood. These receptors all stem from a man under 40 in good health.

The V and J genes are TRBV6-2 or TRBV6-3 and TRBJ1-2, with TRBD1 matching 7 bases. This CDR3 is 19 amino acids long. V was clipped by 6 bases and J by 0 bases; unmatched bases: 19. Germline loops: CDR1 MNHEY, CDR2 SVGEGT. CDR3 sequence reads: CASSQWGGRDSISNYGYTF. The DNA of the CDR3 is TGTGCCAGCAGCCAATGGGGAGGTCGGGACAGCATCTCTAACTATGGCTACACCTTC.

V is TRBV7-2 and J is TRBJ1-1; D gene uncertain. CDR1 and CDR2 (germline): SGHTA, FQGNSA. The CDR3 is 13 amino acids. V was trimmed by 7 bases and J by 4 bases, leaving 13 bases between them. The CDR3 sequence: CASTSPGSTEAFF. CDR3 DNA: TGTGCCAGCACCTCTCCGGGGTCCACTGAAGCTTTCTTT.

The chain couples TRBV12-3 or TRBV12-4 to TRBJ2-6; D may be TRBD2 (6 bases). The V gene lost 7 bases and the J gene lost 1 base, with 8 bases spanning the gap. The CDR3 covers 14 residues. The CDR3 DNA is TGTGCCAGCAAAGGGAGGTCTGGGGCCAACGTCCTGACTTTC. As protein: CASKGRSGANVLTF.

The chain is built from TRBV15 and TRBJ2-2; possible D gene TRBD1, 6 bases. The CDR3 consists of 15 residues. Trimming left V 0 bases short and J 11 bases short, with 16 bases between. The germline gives CDR1 LNHNV, CDR2 YYDKDF (reference sequence). The CDR3 spells CATSRDGQLESELFF. CDR3 DNA sequence: TGTGCCACCAGCAGAGACGGACAGCTAGAGAGTGAGCTGTTTTTT.

The rearrangement joins TRBV16 to TRBJ2-1; 8 bases agree with TRBD1. J was trimmed by 8 bases and V by 4 bases; bases with no gene match: 7. The CDR3 is 14 residues long. In germline, CDR1 is KGHSY, CDR2 FQNENV. The CDR3 is CASSRRTGMDEQFF. In DNA, the CDR3 is TGTGCCAGCAGCCGCCGGACAGGGATGGATGAGCAGTTCTTC.